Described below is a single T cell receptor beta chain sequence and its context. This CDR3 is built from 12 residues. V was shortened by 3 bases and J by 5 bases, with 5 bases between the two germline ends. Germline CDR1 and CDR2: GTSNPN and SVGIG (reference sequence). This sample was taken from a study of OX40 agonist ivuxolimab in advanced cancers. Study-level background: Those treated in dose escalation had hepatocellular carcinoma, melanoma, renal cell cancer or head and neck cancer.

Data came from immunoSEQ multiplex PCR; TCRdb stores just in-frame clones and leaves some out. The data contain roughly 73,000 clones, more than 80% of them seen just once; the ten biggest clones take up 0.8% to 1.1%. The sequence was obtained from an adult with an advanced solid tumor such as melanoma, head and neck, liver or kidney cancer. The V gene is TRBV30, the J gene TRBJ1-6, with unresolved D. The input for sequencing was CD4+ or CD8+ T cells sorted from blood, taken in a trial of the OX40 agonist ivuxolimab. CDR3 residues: CAWRRDNSPLHF. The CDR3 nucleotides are TGTGCCTGGAGAAGGGATAATTCACCCCTCCACTTT.